A selection of T cell receptor beta chains follows, all from one sample in a study of glioma-infiltrating T cells. MiXCR was run by TCRdb on the multiplex PCR reads, yielding one entry per CDR3 protein. In the table there are fewer than 500,000 distinct CDR3 sequences, about 40% of which are singletons. Sequencing was performed on glioma tissue, nonneoplastic brain tissue, or PBMCs (not recorded which). The origin of the receptors is a human donor with low-grade glioma or glioblastoma, undergoing nonglioma brain surgery, or in good health (not recorded which). Each CDR3 is given without its conserved first and last residue.

TRBV7-6 ASSPAYSDTQY
TRBV19 ASRALGQHTEAF
TRBV4-2 ASSQLTRTSYEQY
TRBV6-2/TRBV6-3 ASSRDSTDTQY
TRBV6-2/TRBV6-3 ASTTQGYEQY
TRBV20-1 SPGRDSRGDTQY
TRBV7-9 ASSLRGPAQY
TRBV14 TSSQLAETQY
TRBV25-1 ASQPSGSASAYEQY
TRBV20-1 SARDPQRAYSSYEQY
TRBV27 ASSFLGFSSINNEQF
TRBV7-2 ASTRGILGTQY
TRBV19 ASMRLAENIQY
TRBV7-2 ASSSGTGVRYEQY
TRBV7-9 ASSLRQGETEAF
TRBV27 ASSFTSGRKSSYEQY
TRBV11-1 ASSQAAGQETQY
TRBV6-1 ASTSGGDGYT